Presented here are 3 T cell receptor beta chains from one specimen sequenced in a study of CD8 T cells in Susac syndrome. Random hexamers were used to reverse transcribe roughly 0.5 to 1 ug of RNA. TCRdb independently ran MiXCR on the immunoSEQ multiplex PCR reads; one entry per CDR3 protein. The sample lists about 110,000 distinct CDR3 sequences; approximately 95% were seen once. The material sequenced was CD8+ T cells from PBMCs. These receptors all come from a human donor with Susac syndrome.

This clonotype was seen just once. The CDR3: CASSYSIDGYTF. The CDR3 nucleotides read TGTGCCAGCAGTTATTCGATCGATGGCTACACCTTC. The chain is built from TRBV7-9 and TRBJ1-2; D uncertain. Germline CDR1 is SEHNR and CDR2 is FQNEAQ (reference sequence). V dropped 6 bases and J dropped 6 bases, with 11 bases sitting between them. The CDR3 spans 12 residues.

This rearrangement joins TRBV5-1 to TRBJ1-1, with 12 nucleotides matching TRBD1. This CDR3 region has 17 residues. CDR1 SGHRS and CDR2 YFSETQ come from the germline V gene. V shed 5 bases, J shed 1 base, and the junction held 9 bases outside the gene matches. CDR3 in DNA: TGCGCCAGCAGACCGGGACAGGGGGCAGGTGGGAACACTGAAGCTTTCTTT. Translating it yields CASRPGQGAGGNTEAFF.

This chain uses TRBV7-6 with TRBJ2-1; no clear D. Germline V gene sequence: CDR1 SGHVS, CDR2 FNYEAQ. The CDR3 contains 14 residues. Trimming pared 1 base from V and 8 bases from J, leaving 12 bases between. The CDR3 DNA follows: TGTGCCAGCAGCTTAGAGGTAGGGATGGATGAGCAGTTCTTC. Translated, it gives CASSLEVGMDEQFF.